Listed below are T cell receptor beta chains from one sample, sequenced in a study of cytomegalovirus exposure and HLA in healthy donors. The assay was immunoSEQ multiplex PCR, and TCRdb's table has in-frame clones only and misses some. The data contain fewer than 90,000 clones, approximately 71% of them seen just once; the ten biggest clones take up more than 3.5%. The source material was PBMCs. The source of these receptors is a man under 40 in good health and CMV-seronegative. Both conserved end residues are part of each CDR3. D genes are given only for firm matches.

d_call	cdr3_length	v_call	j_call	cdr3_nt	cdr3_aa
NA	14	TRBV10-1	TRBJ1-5	TGCGCCAGCAGTGAGGGGGCCCCCGATCAGCCCCAGCATTTT	CASSEGAPDQPQHF
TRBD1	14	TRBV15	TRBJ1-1	TGTGCCACCAGCAGAGGACAGGGCTACACTGAAGCTTTCTTT	CATSRGQGYTEAFF
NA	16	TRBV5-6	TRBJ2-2	TGTGCCAGCAGCTTGTACGCAGGGGCAAACACCGGGGAGCTGTTTTTT	CASSLYAGANTGELFF
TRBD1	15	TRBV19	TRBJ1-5	TGTGCCAGTAGTGGACAGGGAAGTGTGTGGCAGCCCCAGCATTTT	CASSGQGSVWQPQHF
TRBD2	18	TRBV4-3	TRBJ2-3	TGCGCCAGCAGTCCTGGGGAGCGGGGGTTGGGTTTCGCAGATACGCAGTATTTT	CASSPGERGLGFADTQYF
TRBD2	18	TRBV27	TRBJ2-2	TGTGCCAGCAGCCCGGGACTAGCGGGGGGATTGAACACCGGGGAGCTGTTTTTT	CASSPGLAGGLNTGELFF
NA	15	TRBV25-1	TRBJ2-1	TGTGCCAGCAGTGATGCGCAGGGCTTCTACAATGAGCAGTTCTTC	CASSDAQGFYNEQFF
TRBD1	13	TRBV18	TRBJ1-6	TGTGCCAGCTCGACAGGGGACAATTCACCCCTCCACTTT	CASSTGDNSPLHF
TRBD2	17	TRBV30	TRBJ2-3	TGTGCCTGGAGGAGGTTTCGGACTAGTTCTAGCACAGATACGCAGTATTTT	CAWRRFRTSSSTDTQYF
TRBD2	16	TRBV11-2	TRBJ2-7	TGTGCCAGCAGCATTACTAGCGGGAGAGGAGGCTACGAGCAGTACTTC	CASSITSGRGGYEQYF
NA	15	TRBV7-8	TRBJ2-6	TGTGCCAGCAGCTTAGACAACTCTGGGGCCAACGTCCTGACTTTC	CASSLDNSGANVLTF
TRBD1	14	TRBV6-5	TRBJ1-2	TGTGCCAGCAGTACGAGACAGGGAGGCTATGGCTACACCTTC	CASSTRQGGYGYTF
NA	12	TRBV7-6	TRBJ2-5	TGTGCCAGCGGGAGTATGGGGGAGACCCAGTACTTC	CASGSMGETQYF
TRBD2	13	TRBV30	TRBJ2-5	TGTGCCTGGAAAGCTAGCGGGAGGGAGACCCAGTACTTC	CAWKASGRETQYF
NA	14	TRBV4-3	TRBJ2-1	TGCGCCAGCAGCCCCCATACTAGCCTGAATGAGCAGTTCTTC	CASSPHTSLNEQFF
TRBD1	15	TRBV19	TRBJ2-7	TGTGCCAGTAGCCAGGGACAGGGTCGCTGGTACGAGCAGTACTTC	CASSQGQGRWYEQYF
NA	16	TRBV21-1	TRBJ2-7	TGCGCCAGCAGCAAAGCGCTGGACAGGGGGAGGTACGAGCAGTACTTC	CASSKALDRGRYEQYF
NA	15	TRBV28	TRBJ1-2	TGTGCCAGCAGTTCCAGAGGCACACCTCAAGATGGCTACACCTTC	CASSSRGTPQDGYTF
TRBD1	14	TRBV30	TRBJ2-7	TGTGCCTGGAGTGTGGACAGGTCTCTCGGGGAGCAGTACTTC	CAWSVDRSLGEQYF
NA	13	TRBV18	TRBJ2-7	TGTGCCAGCTCACAAATAACAGGAAACGAGCAGTACTTC	CASSQITGNEQYF
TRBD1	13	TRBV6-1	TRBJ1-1	TGTGCCAGCACCCCCAGGGGGTGGGGAGCAGCTTTCTTT	CASTPRGWGAAFF
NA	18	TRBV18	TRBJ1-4	TGTGCCAGCTCACCAAGGTTCGTAAGAGGGACACCTTATGAAAAACTGTTTTTT	CASSPRFVRGTPYEKLFF
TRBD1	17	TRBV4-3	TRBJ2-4	TGCGCCAGCAGCCAAGAGGTTCGCAGGGGGCGGGAAAACATTCAGTACTTC	CASSQEVRRGRENIQYF
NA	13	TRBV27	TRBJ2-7	TGTGCCAGCAGTTTATCGGTCAGCTACGAGCAGTACTTC	CASSLSVSYEQYF
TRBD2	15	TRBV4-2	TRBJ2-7	TGTGCCAGCAGCCAAGCGGGGGACTATCTCCACGAGCAGTACTTC	CASSQAGDYLHEQYF
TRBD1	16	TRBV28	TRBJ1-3	TGTGCCAGCAGCGGGACAGGGTGGGTTTCTGGAAACACCATATATTTT	CASSGTGWVSGNTIYF
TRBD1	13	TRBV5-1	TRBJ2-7	TGCGCCAGCACCGGGACAGCTTCCTACGAGCAGTACTTC	CASTGTASYEQYF
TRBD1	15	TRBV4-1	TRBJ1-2	TGCGCCAGCAGCCAAGACAGGGGGGAAAACTATGGCTACACCTTC	CASSQDRGENYGYTF
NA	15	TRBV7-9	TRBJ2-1	TGTTCCAGCAGCGTTACTAGCTTCTCCTACAATGAGCAGTTCTTC	CSSSVTSFSYNEQFF